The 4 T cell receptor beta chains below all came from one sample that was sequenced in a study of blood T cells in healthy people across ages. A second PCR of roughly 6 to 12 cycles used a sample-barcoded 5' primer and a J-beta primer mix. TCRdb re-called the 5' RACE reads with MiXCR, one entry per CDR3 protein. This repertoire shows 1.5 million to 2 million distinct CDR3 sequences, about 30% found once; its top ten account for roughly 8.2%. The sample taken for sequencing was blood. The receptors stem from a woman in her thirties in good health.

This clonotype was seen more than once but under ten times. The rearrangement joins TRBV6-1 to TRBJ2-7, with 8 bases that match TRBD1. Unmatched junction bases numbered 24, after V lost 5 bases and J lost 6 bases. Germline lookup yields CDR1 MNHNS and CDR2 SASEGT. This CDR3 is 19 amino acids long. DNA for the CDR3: TGTGCCAGCAGTCCTAGAGACGGGACAGGCCGACTCGTAGGGGGCGAGCAGTACTTC. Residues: CASSPRDGTGRLVGGEQYF.

The CDR3 loop reads CASSLYRAPYEQYF. In nucleotides, the CDR3 is TGCGCCAGCAGCCTTTACAGGGCCCCCTACGAGCAGTACTTC. The J gene is TRBJ2-7, the V gene TRBV5-1, with D possibly being TRBD1 (6 bases). The CDR3 length is 14 residues. V was trimmed by 4 bases and J by 2 bases, leaving 13 bases between them. Germline lookup yields CDR1 SGHRS and CDR2 YFSETQ.

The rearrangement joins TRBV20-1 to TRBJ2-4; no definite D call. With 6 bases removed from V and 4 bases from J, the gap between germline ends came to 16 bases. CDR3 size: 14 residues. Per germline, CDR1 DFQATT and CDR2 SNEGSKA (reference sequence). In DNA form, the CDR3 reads TGCAGTGCCTCCGTTGAGTTATTTAAAAACATTCAGTACTTC. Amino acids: CSASVELFKNIQYF.

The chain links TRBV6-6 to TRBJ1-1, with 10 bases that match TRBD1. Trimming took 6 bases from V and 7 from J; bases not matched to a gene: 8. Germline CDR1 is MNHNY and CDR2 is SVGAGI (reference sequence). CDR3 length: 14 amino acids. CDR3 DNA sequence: TGTGCCAGCAGAAATCCGGGACAGGGGTTTGAAGCTTTCTTT. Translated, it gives CASRNPGQGFEAFF.